The rows below give T cell receptor beta chains drawn from one sample of a study of cytomegalovirus exposure and HLA in healthy donors. TCRdb's copy holds only in-frame clones and misses some; the assay was immunoSEQ multiplex PCR. The table has approximately 97,000 clones, approximately 95% seen once. Sequencing was carried out using PBMCs. All receptors derive from a woman between 18 and 29 years old in good health and CMV-seronegative. Both conserved end residues are part of each CDR3.

J: TRBJ2-5
V: TRBV30
CDR3: CALGQGARETQYF

J: TRBJ2-1
V: TRBV5-4
CDR3: CASSPAGLAGHNEQFF

J: TRBJ2-7
V: TRBV7-7
CDR3: CASSSGYGSYEQYF

J: TRBJ2-1
V: TRBV7-9
CDR3: CASRFGQSGNEQFF

J: TRBJ1-5
V: TRBV7-2
CDR3: CASSLLLGQRNQPQHF

J: TRBJ1-4
V: TRBV6-5
CDR3: CASREQGATNEKLFF

J: TRBJ2-7
V: TRBV11-3
CDR3: CASSLAGGSYEQYF

J: TRBJ2-7
V: TRBV27
CDR3: CASSRDRGTYEQYF

J: TRBJ2-3
V: TRBV29-1
CDR3: CSVDGEQGGADTQYF

J: TRBJ1-5
V: TRBV6-6
CDR3: CASSYAGRGGGPQHF